What follows describes a single TCR beta chain. This specimen belongs to a study of blood T cell repertoires in COVID-19. Study information: Sample material is recorded as cDNA or gDNA derived from T cells, B-cell-depleted T cells, or PBMCs.

V lost 3 bases and J 2 bases, leaving 10 bases between the germline ends. The CDR3 totals 14 residues. Looked up from germline, CDR1 is SGHRS and CDR2 is YFSETQ. Original analysis: Reference gene primer amplification yielded estimated nucleated cell counts. Assay used: immunoSEQ multiplex PCR; TCRdb lists only in-frame clones, some missing. V and J calls and clone size are copied from that table; D and trimming were computed from the DNA. The sample records roughly 160,000 clones, approximately 90% being singletons. The material sequenced was peripheral blood. The J gene is TRBJ2-3, the V gene TRBV5-1; TRBD2 is a possible D gene (6 bases). The sequence was collected from a woman between 55 and 75 years old who had recovered from COVID-19. Here the CDR3 reads CASSSGLITDTQYF. CDR3 coding DNA: TGCGCCAGCAGCTCAGGACTAATCACAGATACGCAGTATTTT.